These T cell receptor beta chains were read from a single sample in a study of technical replicates of blood from a handful of donors. Only in-frame clones appear in the TCRdb table, and some are missing; sequencing was by immunoSEQ multiplex PCR. The sample consists of over 70,000 clones, roughly 90% of them appearing once. What was sequenced was PBMCs. All receptors come from a human donor in good health. Some clones in this sample may be carry-over from other donors' samples. CDR3s leave out the opening cysteine and the closing phenylalanine or tryptophan.

J | V | CDR3
TRBJ1-2 | TRBV11-2 | ASSSLAGAHYGYT
TRBJ1-1 | TRBV2 | ASTTDTIKVAF
TRBJ2-7 | TRBV5-4 | ASSPSGGLSYEQY
TRBJ1-1 | TRBV19 | ASSRAGTGAVTEAF
TRBJ2-7 | TRBV30 | AWSELASYEQY
TRBJ1-5 | TRBV19 | ASSIGVGLGNQPQH
TRBJ2-7 | TRBV7-6 | ASSRTSGAAYEQY
TRBJ2-5 | TRBV9 | ASSVGVSGGQETQY
TRBJ2-2 | TRBV10-3 | AISETSGRTGELF
TRBJ2-7 | TRBV5-5 | ASSFGQGDSYEQY
TRBJ2-3 | TRBV4-3 | ASSKRASGNTDTQY
TRBJ2-2 | TRBV19 | ASQVDRTNTGELF
TRBJ2-7 | TRBV9 | ASSPGQGAVYEQY
TRBJ1-6 | TRBV19 | ASSPRDSQMALH
TRBJ1-2 | TRBV11-2 | ASSFTGWGYT
TRBJ2-1 | TRBV10-3 | AIATSSYNEQF
TRBJ1-4 | TRBV6-5 | ASRTGYNEKLF
TRBJ1-2 | TRBV4-3 | ASSQDTNPGYGYT
TRBJ2-7 | TRBV7-6 | ASSQRTGEGSYEQY
TRBJ1-1 | TRBV19 | ASSVRGQGTEAF
TRBJ2-5 | TRBV7-6 | ASSFGMETQY
TRBJ2-7 | TRBV4-3 | ASSQSVDLESYEQY
TRBJ2-1 | TRBV5-6 | ASSFRGILPYNEQF
TRBJ1-5 | TRBV7-8 | ASSSRDRAPSRQPQH
TRBJ2-3 | TRBV14 | ASSQDTGQTISGTDTQY
TRBJ2-7 | TRBV11-3 | ASSRDSSSSYEQY
TRBJ2-7 | TRBV4-2 | ASSQDHPGSSYEQY
TRBJ2-1 | TRBV18 | ASSPPKLDEQF
TRBJ1-5 | TRBV4-1 | ASSSSDRVNQPQH
TRBJ1-1 | TRBV2 | ASSVRGGNTEAF
TRBJ2-7 | TRBV4-1 | ASSQDGLSYEQY
TRBJ1-1 | TRBV30 | AWSVGTAEAF
TRBJ2-5 | TRBV7-2 | ASGQLAGETQY
TRBJ2-1 | TRBV7-3 | ASSTGLAFGHEQF
TRBJ1-1 | TRBV2 | ASEGGNTEAF
TRBJ1-2 | TRBV7-2 | ASSPGGGSNYGYT
TRBJ1-1 | TRBV19 | ASSSGRGRMNTEAF
TRBJ2-4 | TRBV2 | ASSESSRRFPQY
TRBJ2-1 | TRBV7-3 | ASSLMGVRDSQF
TRBJ1-2 | TRBV10-1 | ASRARLPYGYT